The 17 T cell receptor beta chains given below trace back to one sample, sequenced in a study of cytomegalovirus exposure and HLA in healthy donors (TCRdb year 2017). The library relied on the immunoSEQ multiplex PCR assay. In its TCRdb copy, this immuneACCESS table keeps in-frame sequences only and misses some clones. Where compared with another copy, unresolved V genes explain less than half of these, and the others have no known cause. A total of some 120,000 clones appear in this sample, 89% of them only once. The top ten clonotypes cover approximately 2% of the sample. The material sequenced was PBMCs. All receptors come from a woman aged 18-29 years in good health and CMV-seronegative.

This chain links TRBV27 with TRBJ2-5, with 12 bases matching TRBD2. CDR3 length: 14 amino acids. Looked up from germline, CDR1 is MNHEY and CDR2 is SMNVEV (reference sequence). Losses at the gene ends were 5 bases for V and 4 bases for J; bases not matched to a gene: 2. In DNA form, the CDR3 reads TGTGCCAGCAGTCCGGGACTAGCGGGAGAGACCCAGTACTTC. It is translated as CASSPGLAGETQYF.

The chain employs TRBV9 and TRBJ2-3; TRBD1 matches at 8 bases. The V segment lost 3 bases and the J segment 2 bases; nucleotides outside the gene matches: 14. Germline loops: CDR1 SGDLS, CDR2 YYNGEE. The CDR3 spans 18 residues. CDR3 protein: CASSAEPGQVLSTDTQYF. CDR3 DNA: TGTGCCAGCAGCGCCGAACCGGGACAGGTCCTTTCCACAGATACGCAGTATTTT.

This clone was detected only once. The CDR3 nucleotides read TGTGCCAGCAGTCACTACTCCGGGACAGGGGCAGATCAGCCCCAGCATTTT. Encoded protein: CASSHYSGTGADQPQHF. The gene calls are TRBV28 and TRBJ1-5, with 10 bases aligning to TRBD1. The CDR3 totals 17 residues. Germline trimming cut 5 bases from V and 5 bases from J; bases unmatched to any gene: 12. Germline V lookup: CDR1 MDHEN, CDR2 SYDVKM.

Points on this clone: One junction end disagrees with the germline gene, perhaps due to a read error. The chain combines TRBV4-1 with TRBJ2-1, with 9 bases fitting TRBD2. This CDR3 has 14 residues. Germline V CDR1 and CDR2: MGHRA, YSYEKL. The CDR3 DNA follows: TGCGCCAGCAGCCAAGAGGAGGCGGGAGGGCCAGCGGTCTTC. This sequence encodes CASSQEEAGGPAVF.

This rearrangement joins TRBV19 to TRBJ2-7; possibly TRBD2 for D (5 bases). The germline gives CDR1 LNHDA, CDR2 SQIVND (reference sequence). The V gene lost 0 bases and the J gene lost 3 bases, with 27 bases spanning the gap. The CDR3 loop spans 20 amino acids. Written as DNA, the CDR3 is TGTGCCAGTAGTATAGAATTCCCGGGCGGGTCCTCGTCTTCTTTCTACGAGCAGTACTTC. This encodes CASSIEFPGGSSSSFYEQYF.

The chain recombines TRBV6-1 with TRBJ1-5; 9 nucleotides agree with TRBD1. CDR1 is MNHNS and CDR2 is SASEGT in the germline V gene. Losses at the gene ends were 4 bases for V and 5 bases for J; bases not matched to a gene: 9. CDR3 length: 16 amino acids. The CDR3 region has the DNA TGTGCCAGCAGTGCGGACAGGGGAGCGGTCGATCAGCCCCAGCATTTT. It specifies CASSADRGAVDQPQHF.

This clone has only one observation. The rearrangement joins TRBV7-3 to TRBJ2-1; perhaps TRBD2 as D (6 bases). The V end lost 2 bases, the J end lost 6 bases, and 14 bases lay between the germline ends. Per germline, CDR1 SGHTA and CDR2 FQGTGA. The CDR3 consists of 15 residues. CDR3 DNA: TGTGCCAGCAGCTTAGAGCGGAGCGGGCCCAATGAGCAGTTCTTC. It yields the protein CASSLERSGPNEQFF.

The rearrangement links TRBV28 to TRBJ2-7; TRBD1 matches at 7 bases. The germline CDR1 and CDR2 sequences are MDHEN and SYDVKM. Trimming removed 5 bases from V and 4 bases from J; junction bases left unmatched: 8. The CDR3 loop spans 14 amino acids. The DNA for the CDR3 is TGTGCCAGCAGTCCCAAGACAGGGTATTACGAGCAGTACTTC. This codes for CASSPKTGYYEQYF.

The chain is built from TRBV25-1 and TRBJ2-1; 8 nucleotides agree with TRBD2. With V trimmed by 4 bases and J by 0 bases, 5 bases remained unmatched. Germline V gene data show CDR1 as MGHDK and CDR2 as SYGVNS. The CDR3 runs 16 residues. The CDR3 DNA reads TGTGCCAGCAGTGGTAGACTAGCGTTCTCCTACAATGAGCAGTTCTTC. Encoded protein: CASSGRLAFSYNEQFF.

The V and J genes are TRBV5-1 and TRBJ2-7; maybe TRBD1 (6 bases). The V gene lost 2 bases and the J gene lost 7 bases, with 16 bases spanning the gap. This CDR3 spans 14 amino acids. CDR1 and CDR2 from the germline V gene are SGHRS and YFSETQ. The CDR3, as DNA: TGCGCCAGCAGCTTCCAGGGGCCAAGGGGGGAGCAGTACTTC. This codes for CASSFQGPRGEQYF. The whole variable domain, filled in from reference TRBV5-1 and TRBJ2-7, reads KAGVTQTPRYLIKTRGQQVTLSCSPISGHRSVSWYQQTPGQGLQFLFEYFSETQRNKGNFPGRFSGRQFSNSRSEMNVSTLELGDSALYLCASSFQGPRGEQYFGPGTRLTVT.

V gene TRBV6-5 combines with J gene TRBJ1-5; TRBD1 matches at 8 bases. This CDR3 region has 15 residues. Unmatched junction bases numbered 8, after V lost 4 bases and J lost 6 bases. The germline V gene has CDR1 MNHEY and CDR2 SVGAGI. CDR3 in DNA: TGTGCCAGCAGTTTAACAGGGGGAGGGAGTCAGCCCCAGCATTTT. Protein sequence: CASSLTGGGSQPQHF.

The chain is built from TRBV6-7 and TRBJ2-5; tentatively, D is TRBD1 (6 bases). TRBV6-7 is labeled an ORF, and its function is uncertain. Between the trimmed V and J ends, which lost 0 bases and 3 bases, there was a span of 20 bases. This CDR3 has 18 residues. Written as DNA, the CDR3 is TGTGCCAGCAGTTACTCACCCCCGGGGTCAGGGGAGAAAGAGACCCAGTACTTC. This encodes CASSYSPPGSGEKETQYF.

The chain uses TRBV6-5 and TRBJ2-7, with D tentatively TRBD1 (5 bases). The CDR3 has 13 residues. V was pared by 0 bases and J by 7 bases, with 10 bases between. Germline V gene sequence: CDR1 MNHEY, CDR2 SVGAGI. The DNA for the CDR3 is TGTGCCAGCAGTTACTCGGCAGGGTGGGAGCAGTACTTC. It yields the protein CASSYSAGWEQYF.

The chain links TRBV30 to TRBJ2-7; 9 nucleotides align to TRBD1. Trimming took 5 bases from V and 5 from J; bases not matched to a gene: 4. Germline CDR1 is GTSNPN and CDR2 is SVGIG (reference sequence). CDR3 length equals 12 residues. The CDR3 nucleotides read TGTGCCTGGGGGACAGGGCCCAACGAGCAGTACTTC. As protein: CAWGTGPNEQYF.

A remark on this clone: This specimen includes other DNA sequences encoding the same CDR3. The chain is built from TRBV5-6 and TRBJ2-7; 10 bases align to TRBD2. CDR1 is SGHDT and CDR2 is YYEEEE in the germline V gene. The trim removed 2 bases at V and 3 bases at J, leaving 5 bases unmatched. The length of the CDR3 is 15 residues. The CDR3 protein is CASSLGLAGVYEQYF. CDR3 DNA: TGTGCCAGCAGCTTAGGCCTAGCGGGAGTCTACGAGCAGTACTTC.

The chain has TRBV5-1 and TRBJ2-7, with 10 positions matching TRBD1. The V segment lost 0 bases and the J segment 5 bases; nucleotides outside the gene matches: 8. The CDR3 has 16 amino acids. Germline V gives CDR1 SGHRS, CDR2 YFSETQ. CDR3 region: CASSLVRQGAPDEQYF. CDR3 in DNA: TGCGCCAGCAGCTTGGTTCGACAGGGGGCGCCCGACGAGCAGTACTTC.

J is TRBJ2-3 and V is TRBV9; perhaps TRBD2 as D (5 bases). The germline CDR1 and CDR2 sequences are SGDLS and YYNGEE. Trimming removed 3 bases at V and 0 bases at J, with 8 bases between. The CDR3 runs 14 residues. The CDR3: CASSARTSTDTQYF. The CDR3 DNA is TGTGCCAGCAGCGCGAGGACTAGCACAGATACGCAGTATTTT.